The text below deals with one T cell receptor (beta chain). Its specificity is not known. This sample's RNA came from whole unsorted tissue. This non-tumor lung sample came from over 3 cm beyond the tumor edge. Between August and November 2014, newly diagnosed, chemotherapy-naive lung cancer patients underwent thoracic surgery in China. TCRbeta libraries were built with three rounds of nested PCR, modified from ARM-PCR. TCRdb re-called the multiplex PCR reads with MiXCR, one entry per CDR3 protein. The sample has some 80,000 distinct CDR3 sequences, around 76% seen once. This sample stems from a study of tumor and adjacent non-tumor tissue in lung cancer. General study points: Top 100 clones took a larger repertoire share in normal lung. Shorter survival was associated with higher TCR diversity in tumors.

V was pared by 2 bases and J by 5 bases, with 19 bases between. This CDR3 spans 17 amino acids. Germline CDR1 MNHNY, CDR2 SVGAGI (reference sequence). Input material: distant non-tumor lung tissue. The receptor was derived from a man aged 65 to 85 with non-small cell lung cancer. This rearrangement joins TRBV6-6 to TRBJ2-1; tentatively, D is TRBD2 (6 bases). CDR3 sequence: CASSYSSGERTNNEQFF. CDR3 in DNA: TGTGCCAGCAGTTACAGTAGCGGAGAGCGTACCAACAATGAGCAGTTCTTC.